A single sample is the source of the 8 T cell receptor beta chains below, sequenced in a study of early T cells in non-severe SARS-CoV-2 infection. TCRdb fed the 5' RACE reads into MiXCR, producing one record per CDR3 protein. There are some 64,000 distinct CDR3 sequences in the sample; around 20% occur only once, and approximately 15% lies in the top ten. Sequencing used whole blood, obtained at baseline. Receptors originate from an adult who was a healthcare worker with PCR-confirmed SARS-CoV-2 infection or an uninfected control (not recorded which).

The rearrangement joins TRBV7-9 to TRBJ2-3, with D possibly matching TRBD2 (5 bases). CDR1 SEHNR and CDR2 FQNEAQ come from the germline V gene (reference sequence). V was trimmed by 5 bases and J by 5 bases, leaving 20 bases between them. This CDR3 region has 16 residues. Written as DNA, the CDR3 is TGTGCCAGCAGCCCCTATGGACTTCTCTCGGGAGATACGCAGTATTTT. Protein: CASSPYGLLSGDTQYF.

The chain links TRBV7-2 to TRBJ2-7, with a possible D match to TRBD2 (5 bases). V lost 2 bases and J lost 1, with 9 bases in between. CDR3 size: 14 residues. CDR1 and CDR2 from the germline V gene are SGHTA and FQGNSA. CDR3 region: CASSLPSGSYEQYF. CDR3 coding DNA: TGTGCCAGCAGCTTACCTTCGGGGTCCTACGAGCAGTACTTC.

This clonotype was observed a few times. The V and J genes are TRBV20-1 and TRBJ1-4; no clear D. The germline V gene has CDR1 DFQATT and CDR2 SNEGSKA (reference sequence). This CDR3 spans 16 amino acids. Trimming left V 4 bases short and J 4 bases short, with 19 bases between. CDR3 sequence: CSAIRHPAIHNEKLFF. CDR3 nucleotides: TGCAGTGCTATTAGACATCCTGCGATCCATAATGAAAAACTGTTTTTT.

V is TRBV5-4 and J is TRBJ2-2, with D hard to call. The CDR3 has 14 residues. The germline V gene encodes CDR1 SGHNT and CDR2 YYREEE (reference sequence). The ends were cut back, 0 bases at V and 5 bases at J, with 8 bases in the middle. CDR3 sequence reads: CASSLAPFTGELFF. CDR3 nucleotides: TGTGCCAGCAGCTTGGCGCCCTTTACCGGGGAGCTGTTTTTT.

CDR3 in DNA: TGCAGTGCTAGAGATTATAGAAACACCATATATTTT. Its protein product is CSARDYRNTIYF. The chain joins TRBV20-1 to TRBJ1-3; D gene ambiguous. This CDR3 spans 12 amino acids. Germline V CDR1 and CDR2: DFQATT, SNEGSKA (reference sequence). Trimming stripped 0 bases from V and 5 bases from J, with 5 bases between.

This chain connects TRBV2 to TRBJ2-3, with a weak D call TRBD1 (5 bases). Germline V gene lookup returns CDR1 SNHLY and CDR2 FYNNEI. Trimming stripped 2 bases from V and 3 bases from J, with 9 bases between. The CDR3 has 14 amino acids. The CDR3: CASSEQGLTDTQYF. The CDR3 DNA follows: TGTGCCAGCAGTGAACAGGGTCTGACAGATACGCAGTATTTT.

This clonotype occurred a few times. CDR3 DNA: TGCGCCAGCAGCCAAGCACCGGGACAGGGTAGGAAGACCCAGTACTTC. Translation gives CASSQAPGQGRKTQYF. The V gene is TRBV4-1, the J gene TRBJ2-5, with TRBD1 matching 9 bases. Per germline, CDR1 MGHRA and CDR2 YSYEKL. Germline trimming cut 1 base from V and 6 bases from J; bases unmatched to any gene: 9. The CDR3 totals 16 residues.

The chain is built from TRBV11-2 and TRBJ2-1, with D maybe TRBD2 (6 bases). V lost 0 bases and J lost 0, with 12 bases in between. Per germline, CDR1 SGHAT and CDR2 FQNNGV. The CDR3 runs to 17 residues. The CDR3 reads CASSLDIIGGSYNEQFF. In DNA form, the CDR3 reads TGTGCCAGCAGCTTAGATATCATCGGGGGCTCCTACAATGAGCAGTTCTTC.